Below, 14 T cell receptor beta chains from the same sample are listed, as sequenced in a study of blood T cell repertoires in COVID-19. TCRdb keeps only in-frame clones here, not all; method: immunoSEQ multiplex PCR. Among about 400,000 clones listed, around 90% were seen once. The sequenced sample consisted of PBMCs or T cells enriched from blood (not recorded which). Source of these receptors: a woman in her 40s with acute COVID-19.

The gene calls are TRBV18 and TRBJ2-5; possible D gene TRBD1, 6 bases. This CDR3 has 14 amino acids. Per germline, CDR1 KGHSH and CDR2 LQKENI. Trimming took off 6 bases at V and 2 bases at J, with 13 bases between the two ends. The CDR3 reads CASSIGGDQETQYF. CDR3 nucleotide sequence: TGTGCCAGCTCCATAGGGGGAGATCAAGAGACCCAGTACTTC.

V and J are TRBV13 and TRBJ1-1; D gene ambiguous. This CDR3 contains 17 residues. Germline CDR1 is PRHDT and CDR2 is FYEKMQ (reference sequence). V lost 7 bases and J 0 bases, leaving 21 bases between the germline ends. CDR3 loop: CASTLREGLTMNTEAFF. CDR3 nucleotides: TGTGCCAGCACCCTAAGGGAGGGCCTAACCATGAACACTGAAGCTTTCTTT.

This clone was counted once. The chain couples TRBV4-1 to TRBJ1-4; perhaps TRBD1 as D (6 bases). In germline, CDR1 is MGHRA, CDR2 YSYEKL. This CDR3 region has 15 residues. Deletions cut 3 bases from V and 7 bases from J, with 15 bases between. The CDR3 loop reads CASSHRRGLSEKLFF. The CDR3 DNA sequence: TGCGCCAGCAGCCATAGGCGGGGGCTTAGTGAAAAACTGTTTTTT.

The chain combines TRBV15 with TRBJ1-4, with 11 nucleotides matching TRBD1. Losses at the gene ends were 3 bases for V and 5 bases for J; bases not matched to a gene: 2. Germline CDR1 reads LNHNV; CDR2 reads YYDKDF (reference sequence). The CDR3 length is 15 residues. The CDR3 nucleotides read TGTGCCACCAGCAGTGGGACAGGGGGGAATGAAAAACTGTTTTTT. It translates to CATSSGTGGNEKLFF.

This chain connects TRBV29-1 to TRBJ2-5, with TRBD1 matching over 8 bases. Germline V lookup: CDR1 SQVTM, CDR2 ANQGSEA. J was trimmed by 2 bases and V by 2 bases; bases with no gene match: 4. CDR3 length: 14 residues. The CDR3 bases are TGCAGCGTTGAAAGACAGGGGCAACAAGAGACCCAGTACTTC. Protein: CSVERQGQQETQYF.

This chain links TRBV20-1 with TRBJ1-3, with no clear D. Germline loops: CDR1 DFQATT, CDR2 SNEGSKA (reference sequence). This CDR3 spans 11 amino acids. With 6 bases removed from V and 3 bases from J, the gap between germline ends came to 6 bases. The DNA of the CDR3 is TGCAGTGCCATCGGTGGAAACACCATATATTTT. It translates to CSAIGGNTIYF.

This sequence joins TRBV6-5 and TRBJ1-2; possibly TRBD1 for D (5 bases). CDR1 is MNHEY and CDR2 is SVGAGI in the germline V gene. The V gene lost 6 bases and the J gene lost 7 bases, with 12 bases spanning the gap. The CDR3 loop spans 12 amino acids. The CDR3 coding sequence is TGTGCCAGCAGCTTCAGGGTAGGTGGCTACACCTTC. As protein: CASSFRVGGYTF.

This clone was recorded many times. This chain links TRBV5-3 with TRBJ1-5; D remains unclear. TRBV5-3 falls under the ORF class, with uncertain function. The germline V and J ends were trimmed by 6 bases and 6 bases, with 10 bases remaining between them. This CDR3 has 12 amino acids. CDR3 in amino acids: CARNMRPQPQHF. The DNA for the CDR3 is TGTGCCAGAAATATGAGGCCTCAGCCCCAGCATTTT.

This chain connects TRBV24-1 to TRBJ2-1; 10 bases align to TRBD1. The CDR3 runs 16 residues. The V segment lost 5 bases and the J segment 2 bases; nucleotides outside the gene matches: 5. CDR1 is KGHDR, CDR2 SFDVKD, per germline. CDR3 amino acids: CATSGMTGGTYNEQFF. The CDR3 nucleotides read TGTGCCACCAGTGGCATGACAGGGGGCACCTACAATGAGCAGTTCTTC.

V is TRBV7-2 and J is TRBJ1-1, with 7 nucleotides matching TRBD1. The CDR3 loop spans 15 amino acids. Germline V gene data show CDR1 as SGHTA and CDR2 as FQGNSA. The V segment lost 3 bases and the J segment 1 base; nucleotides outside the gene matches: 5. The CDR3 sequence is CASSLVTGANTEAFF. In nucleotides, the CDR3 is TGTGCCAGCAGCTTGGTAACAGGGGCGAACACTGAAGCTTTCTTT.

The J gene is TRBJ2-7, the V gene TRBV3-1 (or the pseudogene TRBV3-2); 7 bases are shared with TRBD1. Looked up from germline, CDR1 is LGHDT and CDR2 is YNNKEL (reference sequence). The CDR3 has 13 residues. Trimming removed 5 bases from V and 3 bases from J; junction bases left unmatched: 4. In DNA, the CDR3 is TGTGCCAGCAGCAGGGACAGTTACTACGAGCAGTACTTC. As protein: CASSRDSYYEQYF.

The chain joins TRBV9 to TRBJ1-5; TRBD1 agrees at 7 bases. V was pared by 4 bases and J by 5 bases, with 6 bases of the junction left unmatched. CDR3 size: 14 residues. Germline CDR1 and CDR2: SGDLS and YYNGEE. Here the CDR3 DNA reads TGTGCCAGCAGCACAGGGACAGAAGATCAGCCCCAGCATTTT. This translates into CASSTGTEDQPQHF.

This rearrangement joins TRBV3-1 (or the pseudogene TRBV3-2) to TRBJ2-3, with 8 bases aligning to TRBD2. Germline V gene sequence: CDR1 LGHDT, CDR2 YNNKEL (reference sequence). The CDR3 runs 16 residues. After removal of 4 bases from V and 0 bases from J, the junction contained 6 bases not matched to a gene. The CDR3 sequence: CASSPGLALSTDTQYF. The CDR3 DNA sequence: TGTGCCAGCAGCCCCGGACTAGCCCTTAGCACAGATACGCAGTATTTT.

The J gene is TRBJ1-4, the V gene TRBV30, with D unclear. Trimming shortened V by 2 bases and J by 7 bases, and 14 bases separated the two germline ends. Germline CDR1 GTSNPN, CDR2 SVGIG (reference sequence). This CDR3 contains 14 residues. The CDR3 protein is CAWSFGGLAEKLFF. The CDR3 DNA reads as TGTGCCTGGAGTTTTGGAGGGCTAGCTGAAAAACTGTTTTTT.